Shown below are 28 T cell receptor beta chains from a single sample sequenced in a study of low-dose radiotherapy and immunotherapy resistance in tumors. Primers targeting TRAV and TRBV primed first-strand cDNA, covering alpha and beta chains. Over approximately 20 PCR cycles, TCRs were amplified from a constant-region primer and V-primer adapter. In TCRdb, the reads were re-called with MiXCR into one record per CDR3 protein. The sample carries around 99,000 distinct CDR3 sequences, just under 9.5% recorded once. Time point of the sample: before trial treatment. The source was PBMCs, collected before treatment. The receptor source for this set is a male donor with prostate cancer.

This clonotype was counted ten times or more. The rearrangement uses TRBV4-2 and TRBJ1-1, with D possibly matching TRBD1 (5 bases). Trimming took 0 bases from V and 11 from J, leaving 13 bases between them. The CDR3 totals 13 residues. CDR1 is LGHNA and CDR2 is YNFKEQ in the germline V gene. The CDR3 is CASSQDHGQGAFF. The CDR3, as DNA: TGTGCCAGCAGCCAAGATCATGGACAAGGCGCTTTCTTT.

This clonotype has at least ten counts. The chain is built from TRBV20-1 and TRBJ2-2; 7 bases map to TRBD1. The ends lost 4 bases at V and 9 bases at J; junction bases unmatched: 11. The CDR3 extends over 14 amino acids. The germline V gene has CDR1 DFQATT and CDR2 SNEGSKA (reference sequence). The CDR3: CSATLRQGTRELFF. In DNA form, the CDR3 reads TGCAGTGCTACATTAAGACAGGGAACGCGGGAGCTGTTTTTT.

This clonotype has ten or more counts. The chain recombines TRBV4-1 with TRBJ1-2, with D possibly being TRBD1 (6 bases). The CDR3 sequence is 15 residues long. Germline V CDR1 and CDR2: MGHRA, YSYEKL. The ends were cut back, 0 bases at V and 4 bases at J, with 12 bases in the middle. CDR3 DNA sequence: TGCGCCAGCAGCCAAGATGGTCGGGGGGCCTATGGCTACACCTTC. It codes for CASSQDGRGAYGYTF.

This clonotype was counted many times. The genes are TRBV7-2 and TRBJ1-2, with TRBD1 identical over 9 bases. V trimming: 4 bases; J trimming: 3 bases; junction bases outside the gene matches: 9. The germline CDR1 and CDR2 sequences are SGHTA and FQGNSA. The CDR3 loop spans 16 amino acids. Here the CDR3 DNA reads TGTGCCAGCAGCTCCTCTCCGGGACAGGGTCACTATGGCTACACCTTC. It encodes CASSSSPGQGHYGYTF.

This clonotype was recorded at least ten times. The genes are TRBV6-4 and TRBJ2-6; 8 bases agree with TRBD1. CDR3 length: 16 amino acids. After removal of 5 bases from V and 0 bases from J, the junction contained 3 bases not matched to a gene. Germline V CDR1 and CDR2: MRHNA, SNTAGT. CDR3: CASSTTGGSGANVLTF. CDR3 DNA sequence: TGTGCCAGCAGTACAACAGGGGGCTCTGGGGCCAACGTCCTGACTTTC.

This clonotype was recorded at least ten times. In DNA form, the CDR3 reads TGCAGTGCAAAGATAGCGGGAGGTCCCGTAGACATTCAGTACTTC. This sequence encodes CSAKIAGGPVDIQYF. V is TRBV20-1 and J is TRBJ2-4; 10 bases match TRBD2. J gave up 8 bases and V 6 bases, and 13 bases lay outside the gene matches. The germline gives CDR1 DFQATT, CDR2 SNEGSKA (reference sequence). This CDR3 comprises 15 residues.

In its sample, this clonotype was seen many times. The chain employs TRBV10-2 and TRBJ2-7; 7 bases are shared with TRBD1. Germline CDR1 and CDR2: WSHSY and SAAADI. This CDR3 region has 13 residues. The V gene end was trimmed by 5 bases and the J gene end by 2 bases; junction bases not matched to a gene: 3. As DNA, the CDR3 is TGCGCCAGCAGTTGGGACAGTACCTACGAGCAGTACTTC. It translates to CASSWDSTYEQYF.

There are many counts of this clonotype. DNA for the CDR3: TGTGCCAGCAGTTCCCCCGGACTAGCCATATTTTCCTACGAGCAGTACTTC. It yields the protein CASSSPGLAIFSYEQYF. The rearrangement uses TRBV6-2 or TRBV6-3 and TRBJ2-7; 8 nucleotides align to TRBD2. V lost 4 bases to trimming and J lost 1 base; unmatched junction nucleotides: 12. Looked up from germline, CDR1 is MNHEY and CDR2 is SVGEGT. The CDR3 totals 17 residues.

Many counts were recorded for this clonotype. The rearrangement links TRBV9 to TRBJ2-1; a weak D match, TRBD1 (6 bases). Looked up from germline, CDR1 is SGDLS and CDR2 is YYNGEE. V gave up 0 bases and J gave up 1 base, with 8 bases separating them. The CDR3 loop spans 15 amino acids. The CDR3 DNA reads as TGTGCCAGCAGCGTAGAACAGGGATCCTACAATGAGCAGTTCTTC. Translation gives CASSVEQGSYNEQFF.

Points on this clonotype: A much larger clone differs from this one at a single base, so this may be a read error. The chain has TRBV28 and TRBJ1-4; no reliable D call. The V gene's germline CDR1 is MDHEN and CDR2 SYDVKM. Deletions cut 6 bases from V and 7 bases from J, with 15 bases between. CDR3 length equals 14 residues. The CDR3 bases are TGTGCCAGCAGCCCGGGGAGCGCCGTTGAAAAACTGTTTTTT. Amino acids: CASSPGSAVEKLFF.

This clonotype appeared many times. The chain uses TRBV5-4 and TRBJ2-7; D is possibly TRBD1 (6 bases). The CDR3 consists of 14 residues. V dropped 4 bases and J dropped 0 bases, with 11 bases sitting between them. Germline V CDR1 and CDR2: SGHNT, YYREEE (reference sequence). In DNA form, the CDR3 reads TGTGCCAGCAGCCGGGACACCAGCTCCTACGAGCAGTACTTC. The encoded protein is CASSRDTSSYEQYF.

This clonotype was observed many times. This sequence joins TRBV28 and TRBJ1-5, with a weak D call TRBD1 (5 bases). The CDR3 sequence is 18 residues long. V shed 5 bases and J shed 5 bases, with 25 bases lying between them. CDR1 MDHEN and CDR2 SYDVKM come from the germline V gene. The CDR3 sequence: CASSPRQGLGSLDQPQHF. The CDR3 nucleotides read TGTGCCAGCAGTCCCCGTCAGGGCTTGGGTTCTCTAGATCAGCCCCAGCATTTT.

The table lists this clonotype with many counts. The rearrangement uses TRBV9 and TRBJ2-7; no firm D call. Germline V CDR1 and CDR2: SGDLS, YYNGEE. Trimming took 0 bases from V and 0 from J, leaving 7 bases between them. The CDR3 runs 14 residues. The CDR3 DNA sequence: TGTGCCAGCAGCGTAGAGGGTTCCTCCTACGAGCAGTACTTC. Its translation: CASSVEGSSYEQYF.

This clonotype was recorded at least ten times. The chain uses TRBV12-3 or TRBV12-4 and TRBJ1-4; TRBD1 agrees at 9 bases. J lost 3 bases, V lost 5 bases, and 7 bases had no gene match. This CDR3 region has 16 residues. The CDR3 here is CASSPTNRGPNEKLFF. The CDR3 nucleotides read TGTGCCAGCAGTCCAACCAACAGGGGGCCTAATGAAAAACTGTTTTTT.

This clonotype was found many times. Its ends do not fully match the called genes, so a read error is possible. The rearrangement uses TRBV5-1 and TRBJ2-1, with a weak D call TRBD1 (6 bases). Germline V gene sequence: CDR1 SGHRS, CDR2 YFSETQ. The CDR3 extends over 17 amino acids. The CDR3 protein is CASSPFGDIGSYNEQFF. CDR3 coding DNA: TGTGCCAGCAGCCCGTTCGGGGACATCGGCTCCTACAATGAGCAGTTCTTC.

This clonotype was recorded at least ten times. V and J are TRBV12-2 and TRBJ2-2; the table gives TRBD1 as D, unverified against the DNA. TRBV12-2 is listed as a pseudogene. This CDR3 spans 18 amino acids. Here the CDR3 reads CASRYPPGRLFNTGELFF. CDR3 coding DNA: TGTGCAAGTCGCTACCCCCCGGGCCGGTTGTTTAACACCGGGGAGCTGTTTTTT.

This clonotype was counted ten times or more. This chain uses TRBV20-1 with TRBJ1-4; D is unclear. V dropped 5 bases and J dropped 4 bases, with 5 bases sitting between them. The CDR3 is made up of 11 amino acids. The germline V gene has CDR1 DFQATT and CDR2 SNEGSKA (reference sequence). CDR3 bases: TGCAGTGCTCACCTTAATGAAAAACTGTTTTTT. It codes for CSAHLNEKLFF.

Ten or more counts support this clonotype. This chain uses TRBV6-1 with TRBJ2-1; D may correspond to TRBD1 or TRBD2 (5 bases each). Germline V gene data show CDR1 as MNHNS and CDR2 as SASEGT. V lost 4 bases and J 4 bases, leaving 8 bases between the germline ends. This CDR3 comprises 13 residues. CDR3 region: CASSVGVYNEQFF. The CDR3 DNA sequence: TGTGCCAGCAGTGTGGGGGTGTACAATGAGCAGTTCTTC.

This clonotype showed up many times. This rearrangement joins TRBV7-2 to TRBJ1-2, with a possible D match to TRBD1 (5 bases). V was trimmed by 5 bases and J by 4 bases, leaving 14 bases between them. Germline lookup yields CDR1 SGHTA and CDR2 FQGNSA. The CDR3 has 14 residues. Written as DNA, the CDR3 is TGTGCCAGCAGCCCAGGCACGGGGGGCTATGGCTACACCTTC. It translates to CASSPGTGGYGYTF. Full variable domain (rest looked up from reference TRBV7-2 and TRBJ1-2): GAGVSQSPSNKVTEKGKDVELRCDPISGHTALYWYRQSLGQGLEFLIYFQGNSAPDKSGLPSDRFSAERTGGSVSTLTIQRTQQEDSAVYLCASSPGTGGYGYTFGSGTRLTVV.

This clonotype was seen many times. The chain is built from TRBV28 and TRBJ2-5, with 9 bases identical to TRBD1. Trimming took 5 bases from V and 4 from J; bases not matched to a gene: 8. Germline V gene sequence: CDR1 MDHEN, CDR2 SYDVKM. CDR3 length: 15 amino acids. As DNA, the CDR3 is TGTGCCAGCAGTATAGGGACAGGGTCGGTAGAGACCCAGTACTTC. This sequence encodes CASSIGTGSVETQYF.

This clonotype was seen ten or more times. The chain combines TRBV13 with TRBJ2-2; no reliable D call. The germline gives CDR1 PRHDT, CDR2 FYEKMQ (reference sequence). Trimming pared 1 base from V and 0 bases from J, leaving 3 bases between. The CDR3 has 14 amino acids. CDR3 DNA sequence: TGTGCCAGCAGCTTAGCGCCGAACACCGGGGAGCTGTTTTTT. Residues: CASSLAPNTGELFF.

This clonotype has ten or more counts. This chain joins TRBV7-2 and TRBJ2-1, with TRBD2 identical over 15 bases. The CDR3 is 16 residues long. Per the germline V gene, CDR1 is SGHTA and CDR2 is FQGNSA. J was trimmed by 9 bases and V by 5 bases; bases with no gene match: 8. The CDR3 region has the DNA TGTGCCAGCAGCCTCGGACTAGCGGGAGGGCTTGGTGAGCAGTTCTTC. Translated, it gives CASSLGLAGGLGEQFF.

This clonotype was seen a few times. This may be a read error: a much more frequent sequence differs by one nucleotide. The rearrangement uses TRBV28 and TRBJ2-6; D not resolved. Germline V lookup: CDR1 MDHEN, CDR2 SYDVKM. The CDR3 totals 14 residues. Trimming shortened V by 6 bases and J by 0 bases, and 6 bases separated the two germline ends. CDR3 residues: CASSSYSGANVLTF. Written as DNA, the CDR3 is TGTGCCAGCAGCTCCTACTCTGGGGCCAACGTCCTGACTTTC.

This clonotype showed up many times. The genes are TRBV7-2 and TRBJ2-3; no reliable D call. Germline CDR1 and CDR2: SGHTA and FQGNSA. There are 15 residues in the CDR3. V was clipped by 2 bases and J by 1 base, with 10 bases between them. CDR3 nucleotides: TGTGCCAGCAGCTTATCTACTGTCGGCACAGATACGCAGTATTTT. It specifies CASSLSTVGTDTQYF.

This clonotype was recorded many times. This chain links TRBV29-1 with TRBJ1-2; no clear D. This CDR3 is 12 amino acids long. V was cut by 4 bases and J by 4 bases, with 10 bases left in between. Germline V CDR1 and CDR2: SQVTM, ANQGSEA. This CDR3 is CSVVRAGYGYTF. CDR3 DNA: TGCAGCGTTGTGCGGGCGGGCTATGGCTACACCTTC.

This clonotype occurred many times. The V and J genes are TRBV6-5 and TRBJ1-3, with 7 bases matching TRBD1. CDR3 length equals 15 residues. V dropped 6 bases and J dropped 0; count of bases not matched to a gene: 5. Germline V gene lookup returns CDR1 MNHEY and CDR2 SVGAGI. CDR3 bases: TGTGCCAGCAGGGACAACAGGGGCTCTGGAAACACCATATATTTT. Its protein is CASRDNRGSGNTIYF.

This clonotype has a count of ten or more. As DNA, the CDR3 is TGCGCCAGCAGCCCAGGCGGGAGGGCCACAGATACGCAGTATTTT. Encoded protein: CASSPGGRATDTQYF. This chain connects TRBV4-1 to TRBJ2-3, with TRBD2 identical over 9 bases. Per germline, CDR1 MGHRA and CDR2 YSYEKL. The CDR3 spans 15 residues. With 4 bases clipped from V and 2 bases from J, the junction kept 4 bases outside the gene matches.

This clonotype was seen repeatedly, ten times or more. The gene calls are TRBV20-1 and TRBJ1-2, with a weak D call TRBD1 (5 bases). Per germline, CDR1 DFQATT and CDR2 SNEGSKA (reference sequence). V gave up 3 bases and J gave up 1 base, with 12 bases separating them. The CDR3 runs 14 residues. The CDR3 DNA sequence: TGCAGTGCTAGTCAGGGACTGAATAACTATGGCTACACCTTC. Protein sequence: CSASQGLNNYGYTF.